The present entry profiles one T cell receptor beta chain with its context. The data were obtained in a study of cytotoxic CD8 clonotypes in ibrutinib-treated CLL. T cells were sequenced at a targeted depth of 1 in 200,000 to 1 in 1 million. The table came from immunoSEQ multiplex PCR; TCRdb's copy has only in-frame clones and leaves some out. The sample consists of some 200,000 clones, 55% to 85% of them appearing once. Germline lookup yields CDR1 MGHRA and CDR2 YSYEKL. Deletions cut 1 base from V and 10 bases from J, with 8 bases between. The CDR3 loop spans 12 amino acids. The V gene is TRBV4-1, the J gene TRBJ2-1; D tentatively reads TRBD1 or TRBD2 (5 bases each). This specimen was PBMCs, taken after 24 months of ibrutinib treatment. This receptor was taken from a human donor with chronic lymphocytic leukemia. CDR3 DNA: TGCGCCAGCAGCCAAGCTCGGGGCGAGCAGTTCTTC. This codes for CASSQARGEQFF.